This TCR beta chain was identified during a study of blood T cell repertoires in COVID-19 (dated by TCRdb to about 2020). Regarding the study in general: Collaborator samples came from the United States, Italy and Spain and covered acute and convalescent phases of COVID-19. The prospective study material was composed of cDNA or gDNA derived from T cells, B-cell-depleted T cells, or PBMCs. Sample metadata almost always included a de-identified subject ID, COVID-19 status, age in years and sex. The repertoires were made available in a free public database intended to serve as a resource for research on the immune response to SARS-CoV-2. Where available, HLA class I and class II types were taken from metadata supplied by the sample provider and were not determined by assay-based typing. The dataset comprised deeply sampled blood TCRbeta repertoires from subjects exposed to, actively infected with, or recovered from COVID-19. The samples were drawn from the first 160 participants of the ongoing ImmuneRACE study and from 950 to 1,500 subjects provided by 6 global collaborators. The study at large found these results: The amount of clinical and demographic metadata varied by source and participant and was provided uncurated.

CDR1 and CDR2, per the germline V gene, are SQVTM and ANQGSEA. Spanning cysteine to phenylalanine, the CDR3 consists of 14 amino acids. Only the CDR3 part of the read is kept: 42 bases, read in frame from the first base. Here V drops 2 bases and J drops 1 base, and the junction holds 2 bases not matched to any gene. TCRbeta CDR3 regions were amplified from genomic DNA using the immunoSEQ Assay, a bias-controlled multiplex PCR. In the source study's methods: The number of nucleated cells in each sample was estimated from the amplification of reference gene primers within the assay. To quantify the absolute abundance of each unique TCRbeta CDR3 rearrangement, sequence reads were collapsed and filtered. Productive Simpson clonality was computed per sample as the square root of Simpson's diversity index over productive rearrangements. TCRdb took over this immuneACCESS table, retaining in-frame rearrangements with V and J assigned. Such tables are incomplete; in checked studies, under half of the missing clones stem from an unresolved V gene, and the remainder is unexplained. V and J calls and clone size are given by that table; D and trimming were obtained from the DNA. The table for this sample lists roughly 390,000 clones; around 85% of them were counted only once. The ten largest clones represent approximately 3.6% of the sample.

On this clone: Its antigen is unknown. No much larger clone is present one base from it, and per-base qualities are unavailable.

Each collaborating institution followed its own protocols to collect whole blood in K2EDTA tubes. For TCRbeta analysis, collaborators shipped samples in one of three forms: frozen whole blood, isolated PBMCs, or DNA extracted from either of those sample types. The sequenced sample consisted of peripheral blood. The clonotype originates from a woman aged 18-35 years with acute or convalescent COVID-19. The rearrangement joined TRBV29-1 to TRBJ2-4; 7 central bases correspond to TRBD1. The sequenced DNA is TGCAGCGTTGAAACAGGGGAGGCCAAAAACATTCAGTACTTC. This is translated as CSVETGEAKNIQYF.